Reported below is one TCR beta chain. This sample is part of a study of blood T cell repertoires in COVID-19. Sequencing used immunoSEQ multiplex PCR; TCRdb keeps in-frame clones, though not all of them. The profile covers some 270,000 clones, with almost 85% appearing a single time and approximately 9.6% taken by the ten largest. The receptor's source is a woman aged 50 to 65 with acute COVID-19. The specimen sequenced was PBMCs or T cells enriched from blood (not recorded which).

This chain's CDR3 is CASSLESSGTSTDTQYF. CDR3 sequence (DNA): TGTGCCAGCAGCTTAGAATCCTCCGGGACAAGCACAGATACGCAGTATTTT. V is TRBV7-9 and J is TRBJ2-3; D might be TRBD1 (6 bases). The CDR3 sequence is 17 residues long. The germline V gene encodes CDR1 SEHNR and CDR2 FQNEAQ (reference sequence). V shed 1 base and J shed 0 bases, with 14 bases lying between them.